These 12 T cell receptor beta chains were all obtained from the same sample, sequenced in a study of regulatory T cells in long-lasting Graves disease. The TCR beta library used iRepertoire HTBI primers with Arm-PCR amplification of CDR3. TCRdb reprocessed the multiplex PCR reads with MiXCR, giving one entry per CDR3 protein. The data contain approximately 480,000 distinct CDR3 sequences, roughly 17% of them singletons. The time point here: newly diagnosed GD, antithyroid drugs for less than 3 months. There was RNA extracted from PBMCs, and the TCR library was made from it. The same specimen was also included in a second study, on T cells in Graves' hyperthyroidism and ophthalmopathy.

The source was peripheral blood mononuclear cells (PBMCs), collected at new diagnosis, from a patient treated with antithyroid drugs. The receptor set was obtained from a man aged 40-55 years with Graves disease.

This clonotype was recorded many times. One end of the junction is discordant with germline, which a read error may explain. The chain uses TRBV5-1 and TRBJ2-7; D possibly corresponds to TRBD1 (6 bases). CDR3 length equals 13 residues. Germline V lookup: CDR1 SGHRS, CDR2 YFSETQ. CDR3 in amino acids: CASSLRTAYEQYF. The CDR3 nucleotides read TGTGCCAGCAGTTTACGGACAGCCTACGAGCAGTACTTC.

This clonotype was observed many times. V and J are TRBV20-1 and TRBJ2-5; 15 positions agree with TRBD2. J was trimmed by 4 bases and V by 3 bases; bases with no gene match: 6. Looked up from germline, CDR1 is DFQATT and CDR2 is SNEGSKA (reference sequence). The CDR3 sequence is 16 residues long. Here the CDR3 reads CSASGLAGGPLETQYF. The CDR3 bases are TGCAGTGCTAGCGGACTAGCGGGAGGGCCTTTAGAGACCCAGTACTTC.

As concerns this clonotype: A much more abundant neighbour one base away suggests this may be a read error. DNA of the CDR3: TGTGCCAGCAGTTCAGACGGGGGGCCAGACGAGCAGTACTTC. Amino acid sequence: CASSSDGGPDEQYF. The chain uses TRBV28 and TRBJ2-7, with D possibly being TRBD2 (7 bases). CDR1 is MDHEN and CDR2 is SYDVKM in the germline V gene. This CDR3 contains 14 residues. Trimming took 4 bases from V and 5 from J, leaving 15 bases between them.

To note about this clonotype: Just one base apart from a much larger clone, this may be a read error. The genes are TRBV3-1 and TRBJ2-7; no definite D call. CDR1 is LGHDT, CDR2 YNNKEL, per germline (reference sequence). Trimming cost V 2 bases and J 3 bases, with 17 bases left between them. The CDR3 contains 16 residues. CDR3 in amino acids: CASSQRSALMNYEQYF. The CDR3 DNA reads TGTGCCAGCAGCCAAAGATCTGCGTTGATGAACTACGAGCAGTACTTC.

This clonotype has only a few counts. The chain has TRBV4-1 and TRBJ2-3; TRBD1 aligns across 11 bases. The CDR3 runs to 16 residues. V dropped 2 bases and J dropped 1; count of bases not matched to a gene: 2. Germline-derived CDR1 and CDR2 are MGHRA and YSYEKL. CDR3 protein: CASSQRGQGGTDTQYF. CDR3 sequence (DNA): TGCGCCAGCAGCCAACGGGGACAGGGGGGCACAGATACGCAGTATTTT.

This clonotype was recorded many times. The chain combines TRBV11-1 with TRBJ1-1, with D possibly being TRBD1 (5 bases). The V and J ends lost 1 base and 0 bases respectively, with 6 bases between them. Germline V gene lookup returns CDR1 SGHAT and CDR2 FQDESV (reference sequence). The CDR3 runs 14 residues. CDR3 coding DNA: TGTGCCAGCAGCTTAGGGGGCATGAACACTGAAGCTTTCTTT. The encoded protein is CASSLGGMNTEAFF.

This clonotype was recorded many times. This chain joins TRBV12-3 or TRBV12-4 and TRBJ2-7; TRBD2 might be the D (5 bases). The CDR3 covers 14 residues. Trimming removed 2 bases from V and 2 bases from J, with 10 bases in between. The CDR3 DNA reads as TGTGCCAGCAGTTTAAAGGACTCCACCTACGAGCAGTACTTC. As protein: CASSLKDSTYEQYF.

Points on this clonotype: A much larger clone lies a single base off, so this may be a read error. The V call is TRBV28, the J call TRBJ1-5; D might be TRBD1 (6 bases). The CDR3 extends over 15 amino acids. The germline V gene has CDR1 MDHEN and CDR2 SYDVKM. As DNA, the CDR3 is TGTGCCAGCAGCCTGGCCGCGGGGGGCAATCAGCCCCGGCATTTT. Translation gives CASSLAAGGNQPRHF.

This clonotype was observed at least ten times. This chain links TRBV20-1 with TRBJ2-3; 7 nucleotides match TRBD2. The CDR3 extends over 14 amino acids. Germline V gene sequence: CDR1 DFQATT, CDR2 SNEGSKA (reference sequence). V was clipped by 2 bases and J by 0 bases; unmatched bases: 2. As DNA, the CDR3 is TGCAGTGCTAGATGGGGGGGAAGCACAGATACGCAGTATTTT. This sequence encodes CSARWGGSTDTQYF.

V is TRBV7-9 and J is TRBJ1-2, with TRBD1 identical over 7 bases. The CDR3 spans 11 residues. V lost 5 bases and J lost 8; bases outside the gene matches: 2. Germline assignment: CDR1 SEHNR and CDR2 FQNEAQ (reference sequence). The CDR3 spells CASSQGQGYTF. CDR3 bases: TGTGCCAGCAGCCAGGGACAGGGCTACACCTTC.

This chain joins TRBV6-1 and TRBJ1-2; the match to TRBD1 covers 8 bases. V shed 5 bases, J shed 0 bases, and the junction held 11 bases outside the gene matches. There are 17 residues in the CDR3. Germline V CDR1 and CDR2: MNHNS, SASEGT. DNA of the CDR3: TGTGCCAGCAGTCGGCATACTGGACAGGGCGCTAACTATGGCTACACCTTC. Translated, it gives CASSRHTGQGANYGYTF.

This clonotype was seen at least ten times. This sequence joins TRBV7-2 and TRBJ1-1, with D possibly being TRBD1 (5 bases). V was cut by 5 bases and J by 4 bases, with 14 bases left in between. CDR3 size: 14 residues. In germline, CDR1 is SGHTA, CDR2 FQGNSA. Written as DNA, the CDR3 is TGTGCCAGCAGCATCGGGACTATGCTCACTGAAGCTTTCTTT. This codes for CASSIGTMLTEAFF.